The rows below give T cell receptor beta chains drawn from one sample of a study of blood T cell repertoires in COVID-19. This table comes from immunoSEQ multiplex PCR, and its TCRdb copy is limited to in-frame clones, with some not included. The sample has some 160,000 clones, approximately 91% seen once. The material sequenced was peripheral blood. Source of these receptors: a man aged 18 to 35 with acute or convalescent COVID-19. The CDR3 runs from the conserved cysteine through the conserved F or W. A D gene is named only where the DNA matches it firmly. Size tells how often a clone was seen (once, few, many) or the class of an expanded clone, and some rows leave it out.

size	V	D	J	CDR3	DNA
few	TRBV12-3/TRBV12-4	NA	TRBJ1-3	CASRLAELRTIYF	TGTGCCAGCAGGCTTGCGGAACTCCGCACCATATATTTT
NA	TRBV19	TRBD1	TRBJ1-2	CASIRTGGPYGYTF	TGTGCCAGTATCCGGACAGGGGGCCCCTATGGCTACACCTTC
NA	TRBV9	TRBD2	TRBJ2-2	CASSISGRVAGELFF	TGTGCCAGCAGCATAAGCGGGAGGGTGGCCGGGGAGCTGTTTTTT
NA	TRBV6-5	TRBD1	TRBJ1-1	CASSYGGQGNTEAFF	TGTGCCAGCAGTTACGGGGGACAGGGGAACACTGAAGCTTTCTTT
NA	TRBV19	TRBD2	TRBJ2-7	CASTRKRLAGAYEQYF	TGTGCCAGTACCCGGAAGAGACTAGCGGGAGCATACGAGCAGTACTTC
NA	TRBV12-3/TRBV12-4	NA	TRBJ1-2	CASSDRSSYGYTF	TGTGCCAGCAGTGACAGGTCTAGTTATGGCTACACCTTC
NA	TRBV5-1	TRBD1	TRBJ1-1	CASSPMMLTGATEAFF	TGCGCCAGCAGCCCAATGATGTTGACAGGGGCTACTGAAGCTTTCTTT
NA	TRBV5-6	NA	TRBJ2-5	CASSLDTNQETQYF	TGTGCCAGCAGTCTGGACACCAACCAAGAGACCCAGTACTTC
NA	TRBV7-9	TRBD1	TRBJ1-2	CASSLNLHGQGYGYTF	TGTGCCAGCAGCTTAAACTTGCACGGACAGGGGTATGGCTACACCTTC
NA	TRBV27	NA	TRBJ1-6	CASSSLGPGTYNSPLHF	TGTGCCAGCAGTTCCTTGGGGCCGGGGACTTATAATTCACCCCTCCACTTT
NA	TRBV5-4	TRBD2	TRBJ2-3	CASSYRTSGSTDTQYF	TGTGCCAGCAGCTATCGGACTAGCGGGAGCACAGATACGCAGTATTTT
NA	TRBV11-2	TRBD1	TRBJ2-1	CASSLYSGQRYNEQFF	TGTGCCAGCAGCTTATATTCGGGACAGAGATACAATGAGCAGTTCTTC
NA	TRBV6-5	TRBD1	TRBJ2-2	CASSYGTGAGGELFF	TGTGCCAGCAGTTATGGGACAGGGGCCGGCGGGGAGCTGTTTTTT
NA	TRBV6-5	NA	TRBJ2-1	CASRWGQYNEQFF	TGTGCCAGCCGATGGGGACAATACAATGAGCAGTTCTTC
NA	TRBV29-1	NA	TRBJ1-1	CSVDERGTFEAFF	TGCAGCGTTGATGAGCGGGGGACCTTTGAAGCTTTCTTT
NA	TRBV27	NA	TRBJ1-1	CASSLSKTMNTEAFF	TGTGCCAGCAGTTTAAGTAAGACAATGAACACTGAAGCTTTCTTT
NA	TRBV6-5	TRBD1	TRBJ1-1	CASSRDREAFF	TGTGCCAGCAGTCGGGACAGGGAAGCTTTCTTT
NA	TRBV3-1/TRBV3-2	NA	TRBJ2-7	CASSPVVGTYEQYF	TGTGCCAGCAGCCCGGTGGTCGGGACCTACGAGCAGTACTTC